One and the same sample provided the 24 T cell receptor beta chains below, sequenced in a study of identifying expanded T cells in peripheral blood. Only in-frame clones appear in the TCRdb table, and some are missing; sequencing was by immunoSEQ multiplex PCR. This sample carries more than 70,000 clones, roughly 86% of them seen once, and the ten largest clones take roughly 5.9%. The specimen sequenced was blood. The receptors derive from a person between 18 and 75 years old in good health.

This chain links TRBV2 with TRBJ2-3; 10 bases are shared with TRBD1. Trimming at V came to 7 bases and at J to 2 bases, leaving 3 bases not matched to a gene. Per the germline V gene, CDR1 is SNHLY and CDR2 is FYNNEI. CDR3 size: 14 residues. CDR3 residues: CASNRQGATDTQYF. Here the CDR3 DNA reads TGTGCCAGCAATAGACAGGGGGCCACAGATACGCAGTATTTT.

The gene calls are TRBV11-2 and TRBJ2-3, with D unresolved. Trimming shortened V by 2 bases and J by 1 base, and 7 bases separated the two germline ends. The CDR3 covers 14 residues. The V gene's germline CDR1 is SGHAT and CDR2 FQNNGV. The CDR3 reads CASSLLPGTDTQYF. The DNA for the CDR3 is TGTGCCAGCAGCTTACTCCCCGGCACAGATACGCAGTATTTT.

The V gene is TRBV6-5, the J gene TRBJ1-1; 8 bases are shared with TRBD1. This CDR3 region has 13 residues. Germline V CDR1 and CDR2: MNHEY, SVGAGI. The ends lost 7 bases at V and 4 bases at J; junction bases unmatched: 5. The CDR3 DNA reads TGTGCCAGCACTCCAACAGGGGGCACTGAAGCTTTCTTT. It yields the protein CASTPTGGTEAFF.

This chain uses TRBV4-3 with TRBJ1-2; D unclear. Trimming pared 0 bases from V and 1 base from J, leaving 9 bases between. The CDR3 spans 15 residues. Germline assignment: CDR1 LGHNA and CDR2 YSLEER. The CDR3 coding sequence is TGCGCCAGCAGCCAAGAAAACGGGAATAACTATGGCTACACCTTC. Protein product: CASSQENGNNYGYTF.

V is TRBV27 and J is TRBJ2-3, with 8 nucleotides matching TRBD1. Germline V gives CDR1 MNHEY, CDR2 SMNVEV (reference sequence). The CDR3 is 14 amino acids. The V segment lost 6 bases and the J segment 3 bases; nucleotides outside the gene matches: 5. The CDR3 loop reads CASSRQGYTDTQYF. In DNA, the CDR3 is TGTGCCAGCAGCCGACAGGGGTATACAGATACGCAGTATTTT.

J is TRBJ1-2 and V is TRBV7-9; the D gene is possibly TRBD1 (5 bases). The germline V and J ends were trimmed by 1 base and 4 bases, with 13 bases remaining between them. Germline V lookup: CDR1 SEHNR, CDR2 FQNEAQ (reference sequence). This CDR3 is built from 15 residues. CDR3 protein: CASSLGREPFYGYTF. The DNA of the CDR3 is TGTGCCAGCAGCTTAGGCAGGGAGCCTTTCTATGGCTACACCTTC.

This sequence joins TRBV6-5 and TRBJ2-3, with unresolved D. Trimming took 0 bases from V and 0 from J, leaving 7 bases between them. CDR1 is MNHEY, CDR2 SVGAGI, per germline. The CDR3 consists of 15 residues. The CDR3 is CASSYSGASTDTQYF. CDR3 nucleotide sequence: TGTGCCAGCAGTTACTCAGGAGCCAGCACAGATACGCAGTATTTT.

This clone has only a few counts. The chain uses TRBV13 and TRBJ2-3; 10 bases agree with TRBD2. Unmatched junction bases numbered 11, after V lost 1 base and J lost 4 bases. The CDR3 totals 18 residues. Germline loops: CDR1 PRHDT, CDR2 FYEKMQ (reference sequence). The CDR3 here is CASSLESPLAGVPDTQYF. The CDR3 coding sequence is TGTGCCAGCAGCTTAGAATCCCCGCTAGCGGGGGTTCCAGATACGCAGTATTTT.

The chain carries TRBV5-1 and TRBJ2-7; D is ambiguous. Germline V gene lookup returns CDR1 SGHRS and CDR2 YFSETQ. Trimming removed 8 bases at V and 0 bases at J, with 12 bases between. The CDR3 has 13 residues. The chain's CDR3 is CASMGSPSYEQYF. CDR3 in DNA: TGCGCCAGTATGGGTTCCCCCTCCTACGAGCAGTACTTC.

The chain recombines TRBV19 with TRBJ2-7; 8 positions match TRBD1. Germline values: CDR1 LNHDA, CDR2 SQIVND (reference sequence). The junction had 4 bases not matched to a gene; V was cut back by 0 bases and J by 3 bases. The CDR3 is 15 residues long. The CDR3: CASSIEGQGFYEQYF. CDR3 coding DNA: TGTGCCAGTAGTATAGAAGGACAGGGATTCTACGAGCAGTACTTC.

The V gene is TRBV14, the J gene TRBJ2-4; TRBD1 might be the D (6 bases). In germline, CDR1 is SGHDN, CDR2 FVKESK. The length of the CDR3 is 14 residues. The V end was cut by 4 bases, the J end by 8 bases, with 15 bases between. CDR3: CASSPGTRWDIQYF. The CDR3 DNA sequence: TGTGCCAGCAGCCCGGGGACAAGGTGGGACATTCAGTACTTC.

The chain links TRBV7-9 to TRBJ1-2; D ambiguous. Trimming removed 5 bases from V and 0 bases from J, with 7 bases in between. The CDR3 loop spans 13 amino acids. Germline V gene data show CDR1 as SEHNR and CDR2 as FQNEAQ (reference sequence). Written as DNA, the CDR3 is TGTGCCAGCAGCCCATGGACTAACTATGGCTACACCTTC. It specifies CASSPWTNYGYTF.

The chain couples TRBV4-1 to TRBJ2-3, with no clear D. Trimming cost V 4 bases and J 0 bases, with 11 bases left between them. The length of the CDR3 is 15 residues. In germline, CDR1 is MGHRA, CDR2 YSYEKL. The CDR3 loop reads CASSRMSTSTDTQYF. In DNA form, the CDR3 reads TGCGCCAGCAGCCGGATGTCGACTAGCACAGATACGCAGTATTTT.

The chain has TRBV9 and TRBJ2-3, with 8 bases lining up with TRBD2. V was pared by 3 bases and J by 3 bases, with 6 bases of the junction left unmatched. Germline CDR1 reads SGDLS; CDR2 reads YYNGEE. The CDR3 runs 15 residues. CDR3 bases: TGTGCCAGCAGCGAAGAACTAGCGGCGACAGATACGCAGTATTTT. This translates into CASSEELAATDTQYF.

The V call is TRBV21-1, the J call TRBJ2-3; TRBD2 is the table's D call and was not checked against the DNA. TRBV21-1 is assigned pseudogene status. The CDR3 extends over 16 amino acids. CDR3 coding DNA: TGTGCCAGCAGCTCGGGACTACCCGAGAACACAGATACGCAGTATTTT. It is translated as CASSSGLPENTDTQYF.

This chain joins TRBV5-1 and TRBJ1-5; D remains unclear. Trimming took off 1 base at V and 4 bases at J, with 15 bases between the two ends. Germline assignment: CDR1 SGHRS and CDR2 YFSETQ. There are 16 residues in the CDR3. CDR3 nucleotides: TGCGCCAGCAGCTTGACTGCAGCCGGGCCTAATCAGCCCCAGCATTTT. Its protein product is CASSLTAAGPNQPQHF.

The rearrangement links TRBV16 to TRBJ1-1, with D unresolved. Germline CDR1 reads KGHSY; CDR2 reads FQNENV. This CDR3 spans 13 amino acids. Between the trimmed V and J ends, which lost 2 bases and 4 bases, there was a span of 8 bases. CDR3 DNA: TGTGCCAGCAGCCAAAGGGAGGGCACTGAAGCTTTCTTT. It specifies CASSQREGTEAFF.

The rearrangement joins TRBV11-2 to TRBJ1-4, with TRBD1 matching over 8 bases. This CDR3 comprises 15 residues. V lost 6 bases to trimming and J lost 4 bases; unmatched junction nucleotides: 7. Looked up from germline, CDR1 is SGHAT and CDR2 is FQNNGV. CDR3 sequence reads: CASRYNTGGNEKLFF. CDR3 in DNA: TGTGCCAGCAGATATAATACAGGGGGTAATGAAAAACTGTTTTTT.

V and J are TRBV5-4 and TRBJ2-5; 7 positions agree with TRBD2. Germline CDR1 SGHNT, CDR2 YYREEE (reference sequence). CDR3 length: 14 amino acids. V shed 4 bases, J shed 1 base, and the junction held 4 bases outside the gene matches. The CDR3 sequence: CASSRGVSQETQYF. The CDR3 coding sequence is TGTGCCAGCAGCCGGGGGGTTAGCCAAGAGACCCAGTACTTC.

The V and J genes are TRBV11-2 and TRBJ2-5; D gene unclear. The CDR3 is made up of 14 amino acids. CDR1 is SGHAT and CDR2 is FQNNGV in the germline V gene. Trimming stripped 1 base from V and 5 bases from J, with 11 bases between. The CDR3 loop reads CASSLVSGSETQYF. The DNA for the CDR3 is TGTGCCAGCAGCTTAGTGTCCGGATCGGAGACCCAGTACTTC.

V gene TRBV7-2 combines with J gene TRBJ1-1, with D unclear. Germline V gene data show CDR1 as SGHTA and CDR2 as FQGNSA. V lost 1 base and J 3 bases, leaving 6 bases between the germline ends. This CDR3 spans 13 amino acids. In DNA, the CDR3 is TGTGCCAGCAGCTTAGGATCCTACACTGAAGCTTTCTTT. Translating gives CASSLGSYTEAFF.

This sequence joins TRBV5-6 and TRBJ1-6, with D possibly matching TRBD1 (5 bases). The CDR3 loop spans 16 amino acids. The V and J ends lost 6 bases and 9 bases respectively, with 22 bases between them. In germline, CDR1 is SGHDT, CDR2 YYEEEE. This CDR3 reads CASTTGARGIGSPLHF. In DNA form, the CDR3 reads TGTGCCAGCACCACCGGGGCCCGGGGGATCGGTTCACCCCTCCACTTT.

The chain links TRBV11-2 to TRBJ2-2; D ambiguous. The V gene's germline CDR1 is SGHAT and CDR2 FQNNGV. The V end was cut by 1 base, the J end by 3 bases, with 6 bases between. The CDR3 sequence is 14 residues long. The CDR3 region is CASSLVRDTGELFF. CDR3 nucleotide sequence: TGTGCCAGCAGCTTAGTTCGTGACACCGGGGAGCTGTTTTTT.

CDR3 region: CASSLAAREAFF. DNA for the CDR3: TGTGCCAGCAGCTTAGCGGCGCGTGAAGCTTTCTTT. V is TRBV7-2 and J is TRBJ1-1; no clear D gene. V was pared by 0 bases and J by 7 bases, with 6 bases between. This CDR3 has 12 residues. The germline V gene encodes CDR1 SGHTA and CDR2 FQGNSA.